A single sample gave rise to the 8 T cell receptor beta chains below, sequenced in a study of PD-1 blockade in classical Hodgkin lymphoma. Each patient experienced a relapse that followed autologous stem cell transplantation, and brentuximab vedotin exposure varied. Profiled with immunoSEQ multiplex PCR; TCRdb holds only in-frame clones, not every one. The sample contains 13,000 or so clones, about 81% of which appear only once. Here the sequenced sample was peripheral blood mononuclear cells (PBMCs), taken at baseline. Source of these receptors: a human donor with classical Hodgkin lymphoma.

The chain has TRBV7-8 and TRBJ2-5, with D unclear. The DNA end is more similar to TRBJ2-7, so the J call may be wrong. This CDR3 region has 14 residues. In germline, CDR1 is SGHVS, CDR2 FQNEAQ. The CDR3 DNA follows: TGTGCCAGCAGCTTAGAGGGATTGATGGGCGAGCAGTACTTC. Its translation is CASSLEGLMGEQYF.

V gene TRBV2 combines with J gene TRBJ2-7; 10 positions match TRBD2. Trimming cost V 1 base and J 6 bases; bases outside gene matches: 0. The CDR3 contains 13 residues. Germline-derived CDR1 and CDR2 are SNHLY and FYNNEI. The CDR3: CASSEEREGEQYF. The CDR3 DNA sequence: TGTGCCAGCAGTGAAGAGCGGGAGGGCGAGCAGTACTTC.

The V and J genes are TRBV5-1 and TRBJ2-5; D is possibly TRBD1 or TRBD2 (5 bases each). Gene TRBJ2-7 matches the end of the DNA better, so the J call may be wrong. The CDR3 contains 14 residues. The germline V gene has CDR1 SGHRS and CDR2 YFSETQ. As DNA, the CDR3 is TGCGCCAGCAGCTGGACCTGGGGGACCTACGAGCAGTACTTC. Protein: CASSWTWGTYEQYF.

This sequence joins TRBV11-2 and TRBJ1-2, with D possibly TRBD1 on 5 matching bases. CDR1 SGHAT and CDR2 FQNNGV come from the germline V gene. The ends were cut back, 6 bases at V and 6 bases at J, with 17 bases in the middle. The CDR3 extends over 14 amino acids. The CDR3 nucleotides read TGTGCCAGCAGACGTGGGGGTGGGGTGAATGGCTACACCTTC. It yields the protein CASRRGGGVNGYTF.

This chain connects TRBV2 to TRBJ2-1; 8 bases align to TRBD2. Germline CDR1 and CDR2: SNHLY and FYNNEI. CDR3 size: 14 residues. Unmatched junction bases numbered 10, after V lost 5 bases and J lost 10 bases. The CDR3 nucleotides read TGTGCCAGCAGTTCCGGGACGCCGGGGGGGGAGCAGTTCTTC. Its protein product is CASSSGTPGGEQFF.

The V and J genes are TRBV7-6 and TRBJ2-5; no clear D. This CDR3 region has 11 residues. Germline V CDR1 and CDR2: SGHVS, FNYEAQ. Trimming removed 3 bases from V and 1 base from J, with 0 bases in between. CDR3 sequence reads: CASSFQETQYF. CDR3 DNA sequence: TGTGCCAGCAGCTTCCAAGAGACCCAGTACTTC.

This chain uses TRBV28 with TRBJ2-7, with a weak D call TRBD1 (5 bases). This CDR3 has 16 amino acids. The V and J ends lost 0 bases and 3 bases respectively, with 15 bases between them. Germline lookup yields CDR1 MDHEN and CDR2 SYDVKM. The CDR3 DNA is TGTGCCAGCAGTTTATGGCAGGGTCTAGGCTTCTACGAGCAGTACTTC. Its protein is CASSLWQGLGFYEQYF.

CDR3 sequence reads: CASSTQGVYNEQFF. CDR3 sequence (DNA): TGTGCCAGCAGCACACAGGGTGTTTACAATGAGCAGTTCTTC. The genes are TRBV6-1 and TRBJ2-1; D perhaps matches TRBD1 (6 bases). Germline CDR1 is MNHNS and CDR2 is SASEGT. The V and J ends lost 6 bases and 4 bases respectively, with 13 bases between them. This CDR3 contains 14 residues.